A single sample gave rise to the 14 T cell receptor beta chains below, sequenced in a study of cytomegalovirus exposure and HLA in healthy donors. PCR primers comprised 60 Vbeta and 13 Jbeta primers. Method: immunoSEQ multiplex PCR; TCRdb's copy keeps in-frame clones and lacks some. The sample lists about 160,000 clones; roughly 85% were seen once. Sequencing was carried out using PBMCs. These receptors all come from a young man in good health and CMV-seropositive.

The chain joins TRBV19 to TRBJ2-3; 9 nucleotides align to TRBD1. V gave up 3 bases and J gave up 5 bases; unmatched junction bases: 3. Germline V CDR1 and CDR2: LNHDA, SQIVND (reference sequence). The CDR3 has 14 residues. DNA for the CDR3: TGTGCCAGTAGTATTGGGACAGGGATAGATACGCAGTATTTT. This translates into CASSIGTGIDTQYF.

CDR3 sequence reads: CASSSTASGNTIYF. For the CDR3, the DNA is TGTGCCAGCAGCTCGACTGCCTCTGGAAACACCATATATTTT. This sequence joins TRBV7-9 and TRBJ1-3; D not certain. Germline CDR1 SEHNR, CDR2 FQNEAQ (reference sequence). This CDR3 has 14 amino acids. The V and J ends lost 4 bases and 0 bases respectively, with 7 bases between them.

This rearrangement joins TRBV10-2 to TRBJ2-7; D is ambiguous. In germline, CDR1 is WSHSY, CDR2 SAAADI. With 0 bases removed from V and 1 base from J, the gap between germline ends came to 10 bases. The CDR3 runs to 15 residues. CDR3 in amino acids: CASSESVSVSYEQYF. In DNA, the CDR3 is TGCGCCAGCAGTGAGTCAGTCAGCGTTTCCTACGAGCAGTACTTC.

The chain carries TRBV6-5 and TRBJ2-2, with 7 bases lining up with TRBD2. The CDR3 is 14 residues long. The germline V gene has CDR1 MNHEY and CDR2 SVGAGI. The ends lost 2 bases at V and 4 bases at J; junction bases unmatched: 1. The CDR3: CASSYREGTGELFF. The CDR3 DNA reads as TGTGCCAGCAGTTACAGGGAGGGCACCGGGGAGCTGTTTTTT.

A word on this clone: Other DNA sequences from this sample encode an identical CDR3 as well. J is TRBJ1-1 and V is TRBV6-5, with D tentatively TRBD1 (5 bases). V lost 0 bases to trimming and J lost 7 bases, with 15 bases between them. This CDR3 is built from 15 residues. Germline V gene sequence: CDR1 MNHEY, CDR2 SVGAGI. CDR3 sequence: CASSYSGEGVSEAFF. DNA of the CDR3: TGTGCCAGCAGTTACTCTGGGGAAGGGGTGAGTGAAGCTTTCTTT.

The rearrangement uses TRBV10-1 and TRBJ2-5; 7 bases are a match to TRBD2. The closer fit of TRBJ2-7 to the DNA end suggests the J call may be wrong. In germline, CDR1 is WNHNN, CDR2 SYGVQD (reference sequence). The CDR3 sequence is 13 residues long. The CDR3: CASSPGGSYEQYF. The CDR3 region has the DNA TGCGCCAGCAGCCCGGGGGGCTCCTACGAGCAGTACTTC.

The V and J genes are TRBV30 and TRBJ2-7, with D hard to call. CDR1 is GTSNPN and CDR2 is SVGIG in the germline V gene (reference sequence). The V gene lost 0 bases and the J gene lost 6 bases, with 9 bases spanning the gap. CDR3 length equals 12 residues. The CDR3 spells CAWSVLLSEQYF. The CDR3 coding sequence is TGTGCCTGGAGTGTACTATTGAGCGAGCAGTACTTC.

CDR3 in amino acids: CASSFRAGAYNSPLHF. The CDR3 nucleotides read TGTGCCAGCAGCTTTCGAGCAGGGGCCTATAATTCACCCCTCCACTTT. This chain connects TRBV5-6 to TRBJ1-6; D might be TRBD1 (6 bases). The CDR3 is 16 residues long. V was clipped by 2 bases and J by 2 bases, with 11 bases between them. Germline CDR1 is SGHDT and CDR2 is YYEEEE. Based on the CDR3 plus reference TRBV5-6 and TRBJ1-6, the full variable domain is DAGVTQSPTHLIKTRGQQVTLRCSPKSGHDTVSWYQQALGQGPQFIFQYYEEEERQRGNFPDRFSGHQFPNYSSELNVNALLLGDSALYLCASSFRAGAYNSPLHFGNGTRLTVT.

V gene TRBV20-1 combines with J gene TRBJ1-4; 7 bases line up with TRBD1. V gave up 6 bases and J gave up 8 bases; unmatched junction bases: 3. The CDR3 is 11 amino acids. Germline CDR1 and CDR2: DFQATT and SNEGSKA (reference sequence). This chain's CDR3 is CSAQGEEKLFF. Written as DNA, the CDR3 is TGCAGTGCCCAGGGGGAGGAAAAACTGTTTTTT.

The CDR3: CASREQSNTGELFF. The CDR3 DNA sequence: TGCGCCAGCAGAGAACAGTCGAACACCGGGGAGCTGTTTTTT. The chain combines TRBV5-1 with TRBJ2-2; D not resolved. CDR1 and CDR2 (germline): SGHRS, YFSETQ. Trimming shortened V by 5 bases and J by 0 bases, and 8 bases separated the two germline ends. This CDR3 spans 14 amino acids.

The chain recombines TRBV7-2 with TRBJ2-1; a weak D match, TRBD2 (6 bases). Germline values: CDR1 SGHTA, CDR2 FQGNSA. The CDR3 runs to 14 residues. V was shortened by 5 bases and J by 8 bases, with 16 bases between the two germline ends. The CDR3 loop is CASSEGLAVDEQFF. The DNA for the CDR3 is TGTGCCAGCAGCGAGGGGTTAGCGGTGGATGAGCAGTTCTTC. Full variable domain (rest looked up from reference TRBV7-2 and TRBJ2-1): GAGVSQSPSNKVTEKGKDVELRCDPISGHTALYWYRQSLGQGLEFLIYFQGNSAPDKSGLPSDRFSAERTGGSVSTLTIQRTQQEDSAVYLCASSEGLAVDEQFFGPGTRLTVL.

This chain links TRBV25-1 with TRBJ2-5; perhaps TRBD1 as D (6 bases). This CDR3 has 14 amino acids. V was trimmed by 6 bases and J by 2 bases, leaving 13 bases between them. The germline CDR1 and CDR2 sequences are MGHDK and SYGVNS. The CDR3 sequence: CASRKDSTQETQYF. The CDR3 DNA follows: TGTGCCAGCAGGAAGGACAGCACACAAGAGACCCAGTACTTC. Looking up the rest from reference TRBV25-1 and TRBJ2-5 gives the full variable domain: EADIYQTPRYLVIGTGKKITLECSQTMGHDKMYWYQQDPGMELHLIHYSYGVNSTEKGDLSSESTVSRIRTEHFPLTLESARPSHTSQYLCASRKDSTQETQYFGPGTRLLVL.

The rearrangement joins TRBV5-8 to TRBJ2-7; 7 bases match TRBD1. V dropped 4 bases and J dropped 5; count of bases not matched to a gene: 9. CDR3 length: 14 residues. Per the germline V gene, CDR1 is SGHTS and CDR2 is YDEGEE. This chain's CDR3 is CASSGRTGSDEQYF. For the CDR3, the DNA is TGTGCCAGCAGCGGCAGGACAGGAAGCGACGAGCAGTACTTC.

The rearrangement uses TRBV4-3 and TRBJ1-3; D is unresolved. V was pared by 3 bases and J by 2 bases, with 11 bases between. This CDR3 comprises 15 residues. The germline CDR1 and CDR2 sequences are LGHNA and YSLEER. DNA for the CDR3: TGCGCCAGCAGCCAGTTAGACATCGCTGGAAACACCATATATTTT. This translates into CASSQLDIAGNTIYF.